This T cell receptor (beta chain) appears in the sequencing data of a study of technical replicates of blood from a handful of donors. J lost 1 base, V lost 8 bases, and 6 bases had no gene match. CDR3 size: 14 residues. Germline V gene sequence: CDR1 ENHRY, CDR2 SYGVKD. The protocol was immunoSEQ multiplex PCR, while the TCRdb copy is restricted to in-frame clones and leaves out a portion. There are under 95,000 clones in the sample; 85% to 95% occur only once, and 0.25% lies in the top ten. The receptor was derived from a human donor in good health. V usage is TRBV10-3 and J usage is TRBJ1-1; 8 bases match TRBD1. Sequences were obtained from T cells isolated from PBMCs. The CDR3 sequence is CAISQDRENTEAFF. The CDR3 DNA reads TGTGCCATCTCACAGGACAGGGAGAACACTGAAGCTTTCTTT.